The 10 T cell receptor beta chains listed next were all sequenced from one sample in a study of OX40 agonist ivuxolimab in advanced cancers. TCRdb's copy holds only in-frame clones and misses some; the assay was immunoSEQ multiplex PCR. The sample records around 21,000 clones, 80% to 90% being singletons. The source material was CD4+ or CD8+ T cells sorted from blood, sampled in a trial of the OX40 agonist ivuxolimab. The receptors derive from an adult with an advanced solid tumor such as melanoma, head and neck, liver or kidney cancer.

V is TRBV5-8 and J is TRBJ1-6, with D possibly TRBD1 on 5 matching bases. CDR1 is SGHTS, CDR2 YDEGEE, per germline. The CDR3 extends over 15 amino acids. V shed 2 bases and J shed 13 bases, with 19 bases lying between them. CDR3 DNA: TGTGCCAGCAGCTTTAAGGGGTCAGCCTTATTGCCCCTCCACTTT. It codes for CASSFKGSALLPLHF.

The rearrangement joins TRBV7-3 to TRBJ2-1; the D gene is possibly TRBD2 (5 bases). The V and J ends lost 1 base and 0 bases respectively, with 13 bases between them. Per the germline V gene, CDR1 is SGHTA and CDR2 is FQGTGA. The CDR3 totals 17 residues. The CDR3 sequence: CASSLMGGYSSYNEQFF. CDR3 DNA sequence: TGTGCCAGCAGCTTAATGGGCGGGTATAGCTCCTACAATGAGCAGTTCTTC.

CDR3 nucleotides: TGTGCCAGCAGCCCTATGTTTGAGGGCGAGCAGTACTTC. Protein product: CASSPMFEGEQYF. The rearrangement links TRBV27 to TRBJ2-7; D is perhaps TRBD2 (5 bases). Germline V gene data show CDR1 as MNHEY and CDR2 as SMNVEV (reference sequence). Trimming stripped 6 bases from V and 6 bases from J, with 15 bases between. The CDR3 totals 13 residues.

This clone occurred a few times. This chain uses TRBV4-3 with TRBJ2-1; 9 nucleotides agree with TRBD2. CDR1 is LGHNA, CDR2 YSLEER, per germline. The CDR3 consists of 16 residues. Trimming cost V 0 bases and J 6 bases; bases outside gene matches: 6. CDR3: CASSQDAGRGGNEQFF. The CDR3 DNA reads TGCGCCAGCAGCCAAGATGCAGGGCGGGGGGGCAATGAGCAGTTCTTC.

This clone has a handful of counts. The rearrangement links TRBV28 to TRBJ2-2, with unresolved D. The length of the CDR3 is 10 residues. With 8 bases removed from V and 6 bases from J, the gap between germline ends came to 4 bases. The germline V gene has CDR1 MDHEN and CDR2 SYDVKM. As DNA, the CDR3 is TGTGCCAGCTGGTCCGGGGAGCTGTTTTTT. This translates into CASWSGELFF. Looking up the rest from reference TRBV28 and TRBJ2-2 gives the full variable domain: DVKVTQSSRYLVKRTGEKVFLECVQDMDHENMFWYRQDPGLGLRLIYFSYDVKMKEKGDIPEGYSVSREKKERFSLILESASTNQTSMYLCASWSGELFFGEGSRLTVL.

The genes are TRBV9 and TRBJ1-1; maybe TRBD1 (5 bases). Looked up from germline, CDR1 is SGDLS and CDR2 is YYNGEE. The CDR3 is made up of 14 amino acids. V shed 6 bases and J shed 0 bases, with 12 bases lying between them. The CDR3 sequence is CASTQGGMNTEAFF. The CDR3 bases are TGTGCCAGCACCCAGGGAGGGATGAACACTGAAGCTTTCTTT. Looking up the rest from reference TRBV9 and TRBJ1-1 gives the full variable domain: DSGVTQTPKHLITATGQRVTLRCSPRSGDLSVYWYQQSLDQGLQFLIQYYNGEERAKGNILERFSAQQFPDLHSELNLSSLELGDSALYFCASTQGGMNTEAFFGQGTRLTVV.

CDR3: CASSNREGATEAFF. The CDR3 nucleotides read TGTGCCAGCAGCAATAGGGAAGGTGCGACTGAAGCTTTCTTT. This chain uses TRBV5-4 with TRBJ1-1; D unresolved. Deletions cut 4 bases from V and 5 bases from J, with 15 bases between. The CDR3 is 14 residues long. Germline CDR1 reads SGHNT; CDR2 reads YYREEE (reference sequence). Variable domain in full (rest from reference TRBV5-4 and TRBJ1-1): ETGVTQSPTHLIKTRGQQVTLRCSSQSGHNTVSWYQQALGQGPQFIFQYYREEENGRGNFPPRFSGLQFPNYSSELNVNALELDDSALYLCASSNREGATEAFFGQGTRLTVV.

The chain is built from TRBV7-2 and TRBJ1-2; D is undetermined. This CDR3 contains 13 residues. Germline V lookup: CDR1 SGHTA, CDR2 FQGNSA. Trimming removed 5 bases at V and 5 bases at J, with 12 bases between. CDR3 protein: CASSPSAAYGYTF. Written as DNA, the CDR3 is TGTGCCAGCAGCCCAAGCGCAGCTTATGGCTACACCTTC.

The chain couples TRBV7-3 to TRBJ2-3; TRBD2 matches at 7 bases. The junction had 4 bases not matched to a gene; V was cut back by 5 bases and J by 2 bases. Germline CDR1 is SGHTA and CDR2 is FQGTGA. This CDR3 is built from 14 residues. As DNA, the CDR3 is TGTGCCAGCAGCCCGAGCGGGAACACAGATACGCAGTATTTT. Protein product: CASSPSGNTDTQYF.

This rearrangement joins TRBV27 to TRBJ2-3; tentatively, D is TRBD1 or TRBD2 (5 bases each). Between the trimmed V and J ends, which lost 5 bases and 0 bases, there was a span of 6 bases. Germline V CDR1 and CDR2: MNHEY, SMNVEV (reference sequence). The CDR3 runs to 13 residues. In DNA, the CDR3 is TGTGCCAGCAGTCGGGACAGCACAGATACGCAGTATTTT. This codes for CASSRDSTDTQYF.